The present T cell receptor beta chain was sequenced within a study of blood T cell repertoires in COVID-19. Overall study: Samples taken during acute and convalescent COVID-19 were collected in the United States, Italy and Spain. T cells, B-cell-depleted T cells, or PBMCs provided the cDNA or gDNA that served as material.

Authors' data handling: Amplification of reference gene primers was used by the study to estimate nucleated cell counts. Libraries were prepared by immunoSEQ multiplex PCR; TCRdb keeps only in-frame clonotypes and omits some of them. V and J calls plus clone size are reproduced from that table; the DNA served to infer D and trimming. Counted here are around 290,000 clones, around 88% occurring once; the ten biggest clones make up approximately 4.6%. This CDR3 has 12 residues. Germline trimming cut 2 bases from V and 12 bases from J; bases unmatched to any gene: 2. The receptor was derived from a man aged 35 to 55 with acute or convalescent COVID-19. The V and J genes are TRBV12-3 or TRBV12-4 and TRBJ2-1; 9 nucleotides line up with TRBD2. The sequenced material came from peripheral blood. The CDR3 region has the DNA TGTGCCAGCAGTTTACTGGGACTAGCGCAGTTCTTC. Translated: CASSLLGLAQFF.